This T cell receptor (beta chain) was found in a study of blood T cell repertoires in COVID-19. Study in general: Acute and convalescent COVID-19 specimens originated in the United States, Italy and Spain.

V dropped 5 bases and J dropped 0 bases, with 14 bases sitting between them. This CDR3 region has 15 residues. Germline loops: CDR1 LGHNA, CDR2 YNFKEQ. In the study's own analysis: Cell counts per sample came from amplifying reference gene primers. Clones were read by immunoSEQ multiplex PCR, and TCRdb kept only the in-frame ones, dropping some. Clone size and the V and J calls come from that table; the DNA yielded D and trimming. The table includes roughly 200,000 clones, 75% to 85% detected once. The receptor comes from a woman aged 40 to 55 with COVID-19, enrolled during active disease. The source material was peripheral blood. The chain links TRBV4-2 to TRBJ2-7; a possible D gene is TRBD2 (6 bases). CDR3 region: CASSEPGLTSYEQYF. As DNA, the CDR3 is TGTGCCAGCAGCGAGCCGGGACTGACCTCCTACGAGCAGTACTTC.